This TCR beta chain originates from a study of cytomegalovirus exposure and HLA in healthy donors. General study results and limits: Donors were assumed by presence/absence analyses to have roughly uniform sequencing depth. Only CMV serostatus was available as immune exposure information. Most observed TCR sequences were rare, whereas some public TCRs were detected in many donors. The study labeled around 160 TCR beta chains cytomegalovirus-associated.

Use of 60 Vbeta and 13 Jbeta primers characterized the PCR. Libraries were prepared by immunoSEQ multiplex PCR; TCRdb keeps only in-frame clonotypes and omits some of them. The table has around 180,000 clones, around 85% seen once. For this clone: The antigen is not known.

The CDR3 covers 16 residues. Germline CDR1 SGHDT, CDR2 YYEEEE. The V and J ends lost 4 bases and 2 bases respectively, with 18 bases between them. Sequencing used PBMCs. The V and J genes are TRBV5-6 and TRBJ1-1; D perhaps matches TRBD1 (6 bases). The receptor was isolated from a boy aged 2 to 10 in good health and CMV-seronegative. CDR3 bases: TGTGCCAGCAGCATAGGACGTGGGACACCTAACACTGAAGCTTTCTTT. It codes for CASSIGRGTPNTEAFF.